Each of the 25 T cell receptor beta chains below was sequenced from the same sample in a study of T cell responses to AZD1222 COVID-19 vaccine. This table comes from immunoSEQ multiplex PCR, and its TCRdb copy is limited to in-frame clones, with some not included. This sample has about 140,000 clones, with approximately 92% found just once. The sequencing here drew on peripheral blood, taken on day 0 of AZD1222 vaccination. These TCRs come from an adult in good health.

The chain links TRBV11-2 to TRBJ2-1; D call uncertain. The CDR3 spans 14 residues. The V gene lost 5 bases and the J gene lost 6 bases, with 14 bases spanning the gap. Germline-derived CDR1 and CDR2 are SGHAT and FQNNGV. The CDR3 bases are TGTGCCAGCAGCCGGCGCACTCAAATCAATGAGCAGTTCTTC. Amino acids: CASSRRTQINEQFF.

The J gene is TRBJ1-5, the V gene TRBV6-6; tentative D call: TRBD1 (5 bases). The CDR3 totals 16 residues. Trimming took 6 bases from V and 0 from J, leaving 15 bases between them. Germline V lookup: CDR1 MNHNY, CDR2 SVGAGI (reference sequence). CDR3 sequence reads: CASRDKMTASNQPQHF. The CDR3 DNA sequence: TGTGCCAGCAGGGATAAAATGACAGCTAGCAATCAGCCCCAGCATTTT.

This clone occurred many times. The rearrangement joins TRBV5-1 to TRBJ1-1, with 7 positions matching TRBD1. J lost 1 base, V lost 6 bases, and 6 bases had no gene match. This CDR3 contains 14 residues. Looked up from germline, CDR1 is SGHRS and CDR2 is YFSETQ. The chain's CDR3 is CASNSGQPNTEAFF. The CDR3 DNA reads TGCGCCAGCAACTCGGGACAGCCGAACACTGAAGCTTTCTTT.

V gene TRBV5-4 combines with J gene TRBJ2-1, with D possibly TRBD1 on 6 matching bases. V was cut by 4 bases and J by 1 base, with 15 bases left in between. CDR3 size: 16 residues. CDR1 SGHNT and CDR2 YYREEE come from the germline V gene (reference sequence). DNA of the CDR3: TGTGCCAGCAGCACCCCCGAGGGGGAGTCCTACAATGAGCAGTTCTTC. Translating it yields CASSTPEGESYNEQFF.

The V gene is TRBV7-9, the J gene TRBJ2-1; tentatively, D is TRBD1 or TRBD2 (5 bases each). Per germline, CDR1 SEHNR and CDR2 FQNEAQ (reference sequence). This CDR3 is 17 amino acids long. The V and J ends lost 0 bases and 7 bases respectively, with 19 bases between them. CDR3 region: CASSLAGVQGSLNEQFF. In DNA, the CDR3 is TGTGCCAGCAGCTTAGCGGGGGTGCAGGGATCGTTAAATGAGCAGTTCTTC.

The CDR3 DNA reads TGTGCCAGCAGTTACAACAGGGGACCGTCGAACTATGGCTACACCTTC. Amino acids: CASSYNRGPSNYGYTF. The V and J genes are TRBV6-5 and TRBJ1-2; 7 nucleotides agree with TRBD1. The trim removed 2 bases at V and 2 bases at J, leaving 8 bases unmatched. The CDR3 is 16 residues long. Looked up from germline, CDR1 is MNHEY and CDR2 is SVGAGI.

A note on this clone: One end of the junction fails to match germline, which may point to a read error. V usage is TRBV18 and J usage is TRBJ2-5; D may be TRBD1 (6 bases). This CDR3 spans 13 amino acids. CDR1 KGHSH and CDR2 LQKENI come from the germline V gene. The CDR3, as DNA: TGTGCCAGCTCACCCTTCCAAGGGGGTCGGATGAACTTC. Protein sequence: CASSPFQGGRMNF.

J is TRBJ2-7 and V is TRBV14, with TRBD2 matching over 7 bases. Losses at the gene ends were 4 bases for V and 1 base for J; bases not matched to a gene: 7. The CDR3 is 15 residues long. Germline V gene lookup returns CDR1 SGHDN and CDR2 FVKESK. CDR3 sequence reads: CASSPRDYPSYEQYF. The CDR3 DNA reads TGTGCCAGCAGCCCGCGGGACTATCCTTCCTACGAGCAGTACTTC.

This chain uses TRBV27 with TRBJ1-5; no clear D. Germline CDR1 MNHEY, CDR2 SMNVEV (reference sequence). The CDR3 consists of 12 residues. Between the trimmed V and J ends, which lost 5 bases and 5 bases, there was a span of 7 bases. CDR3 DNA: TGTGCCAGCAGTCTCCCCCATCAGCCCCAGCATTTT. Protein product: CASSLPHQPQHF.

Of note for this clone: The germline gene is not matched at one end of the junction; a read error may be the cause. This chain links TRBV2 with TRBJ1-6, with 10 bases lining up with TRBD1. CDR3 length: 16 amino acids. Per germline, CDR1 SNHLY and CDR2 FYNNEI. The CDR3 region has the DNA TGTGCCAGCAGTACCCCGACAGGGGGCGTCTCCCTTTATCCCAACTTT. Residues: CASSTPTGGVSLYPNF.

The rearrangement joins TRBV6-5 to TRBJ2-5, with D unresolved. Trimming cost V 4 bases and J 1 base, with 10 bases left between them. Germline V lookup: CDR1 MNHEY, CDR2 SVGAGI. The CDR3 loop spans 14 amino acids. The CDR3 spells CASSSLGFQETQYF. In nucleotides, the CDR3 is TGTGCCAGCAGTTCTTTAGGATTCCAAGAGACCCAGTACTTC.

The rearrangement uses TRBV7-9 and TRBJ1-6; possible D gene TRBD1, 5 bases. The CDR3 is 12 amino acids. Between the trimmed V and J ends, which lost 10 bases and 9 bases, there was a span of 13 bases. The germline V gene encodes CDR1 SEHNR and CDR2 FQNEAQ (reference sequence). The CDR3 region has the DNA TGTGCCACCGGGGCGCGAGGTTCACCCCTCCACTTT. Translation gives CATGARGSPLHF.

This rearrangement joins TRBV14 to TRBJ1-6; D is undetermined. The CDR3 runs to 14 residues. Germline CDR1 SGHDN, CDR2 FVKESK. Trimming removed 3 bases at V and 9 bases at J, with 12 bases between. In DNA, the CDR3 is TGTGCCAGCAGCCAGAGTAAAGTGGGTTCACCCCTCCACTTT. Its translation: CASSQSKVGSPLHF.

The chain links TRBV6-6 to TRBJ1-3, with 7 bases fitting TRBD1. Unmatched junction bases numbered 5, after V lost 5 bases and J lost 4 bases. The length of the CDR3 is 14 residues. Germline values: CDR1 MNHNY, CDR2 SVGAGI (reference sequence). CDR3 loop: CASSPTGVGNTIYF. CDR3 DNA: TGTGCCAGCAGTCCAACAGGGGTCGGAAACACCATATATTTT.

The J gene is TRBJ2-2, the V gene TRBV9, with TRBD2 identical over 10 bases. Germline-derived CDR1 and CDR2 are SGDLS and YYNGEE. This CDR3 spans 15 amino acids. The V segment lost 4 bases and the J segment 6 bases; nucleotides outside the gene matches: 6. CDR3 coding DNA: TGTGCCAGCAGCATTAGCGGGGGGCCGGCCGGGGAGCTGTTTTTT. As protein: CASSISGGPAGELFF.

This sequence joins TRBV18 and TRBJ1-4, with TRBD1 matching 11 bases. J lost 8 bases, V lost 5 bases, and 16 bases had no gene match. The CDR3 loop spans 18 amino acids. The germline gives CDR1 KGHSH, CDR2 LQKENI. CDR3 sequence (DNA): TGTGCCAGCTCAGCATATGGACAGGGGGCTCTCCCGCGGGAAAAACTGTTTTTT. It specifies CASSAYGQGALPREKLFF.

The V gene is TRBV28, the J gene TRBJ1-3; possibly TRBD1 for D (6 bases). Germline V gene data show CDR1 as MDHEN and CDR2 as SYDVKM. There are 13 residues in the CDR3. Trimming removed 8 bases from V and 3 bases from J, with 11 bases in between. The CDR3 loop is CASLTGLGNTIYF. The CDR3 nucleotides are TGTGCCAGCCTGACAGGACTTGGAAACACCATATATTTT.

V and J are TRBV5-1 and TRBJ2-7; possibly TRBD2 for D (5 bases). Between the trimmed V and J ends, which lost 4 bases and 6 bases, there was a span of 14 bases. Germline-derived CDR1 and CDR2 are SGHRS and YFSETQ. This CDR3 comprises 13 residues. The CDR3 sequence: CASSAGLGIEQYF. In DNA form, the CDR3 reads TGCGCCAGCAGCGCGGGTTTGGGGATCGAGCAGTACTTC.

The chain uses TRBV4-1 and TRBJ2-7; D is perhaps TRBD1 (6 bases). Trimming took 5 bases from V and 5 from J, leaving 13 bases between them. There are 13 residues in the CDR3. Germline V gene sequence: CDR1 MGHRA, CDR2 YSYEKL. For the CDR3, the DNA is TGCGCCAGCAGCTACTTCAGGGGCCACGAGCAGTACTTC. This gives the protein CASSYFRGHEQYF.

In nucleotides, the CDR3 is TGCAGCGCCTCTCGGGACCGAGACCAGCCCCAGCATTTT. It codes for CSASRDRDQPQHF. The chain has TRBV29-1 and TRBJ1-5, with D possibly being TRBD1 (5 bases). Germline values: CDR1 SQVTM, CDR2 ANQGSEA. The CDR3 runs to 13 residues. Trimming stripped 7 bases from V and 7 bases from J, with 17 bases between.

Notes on this clone: Other nucleotide sequences in the sample specify the same CDR3. The chain links TRBV7-2 to TRBJ2-7; D is ambiguous. Germline V lookup: CDR1 SGHTA, CDR2 FQGNSA. The germline V and J ends were trimmed by 2 bases and 4 bases, with 3 bases remaining between them. The CDR3 is 11 amino acids. The CDR3 DNA follows: TGTGCCAGCAGCTTAAGTTACGAGCAGTACTTC. Translating it yields CASSLSYEQYF.

This chain joins TRBV11-2 and TRBJ1-6; TRBD1 is a possible D gene (5 bases). V lost 1 base to trimming and J lost 3 bases, with 7 bases between them. CDR1 and CDR2 from the germline V gene are SGHAT and FQNNGV. The CDR3 is made up of 15 amino acids. Here the CDR3 reads CASSLAGGYNSPLHF. The CDR3 region has the DNA TGTGCCAGCAGCTTAGCGGGGGGCTATAATTCACCCCTCCACTTT.

This rearrangement joins TRBV28 to TRBJ1-2; the D gene is possibly TRBD1 (5 bases). This CDR3 is built from 13 residues. CDR1 and CDR2 (germline): MDHEN, SYDVKM. The ends were cut back, 10 bases at V and 8 bases at J, with 20 bases in the middle. CDR3 residues: CAIRAQEDGGYTF. In DNA form, the CDR3 reads TGTGCCATCAGGGCACAGGAGGATGGAGGCTACACCTTC.

The V call is TRBV19, the J call TRBJ2-1, with no clear D. CDR3 size: 13 residues. Germline assignment: CDR1 LNHDA and CDR2 SQIVND (reference sequence). V was cut by 3 bases and J by 6 bases, with 9 bases left in between. The CDR3 reads CASSMGGINEQFF. Here the CDR3 DNA reads TGTGCCAGTAGTATGGGCGGAATCAATGAGCAGTTCTTC.

The rearrangement links TRBV7-8 to TRBJ2-1; 14 bases are shared with TRBD2. The CDR3 has 16 amino acids. Germline trimming cut 0 bases from V and 16 bases from J; bases unmatched to any gene: 11. Germline V gene lookup returns CDR1 SGHVS and CDR2 FQNEAQ. This chain's CDR3 is CASSLAWTSGRPKSFF. CDR3 DNA sequence: TGTGCCAGCAGCTTAGCCTGGACTAGCGGGAGGCCAAAGTCATTCTTC.